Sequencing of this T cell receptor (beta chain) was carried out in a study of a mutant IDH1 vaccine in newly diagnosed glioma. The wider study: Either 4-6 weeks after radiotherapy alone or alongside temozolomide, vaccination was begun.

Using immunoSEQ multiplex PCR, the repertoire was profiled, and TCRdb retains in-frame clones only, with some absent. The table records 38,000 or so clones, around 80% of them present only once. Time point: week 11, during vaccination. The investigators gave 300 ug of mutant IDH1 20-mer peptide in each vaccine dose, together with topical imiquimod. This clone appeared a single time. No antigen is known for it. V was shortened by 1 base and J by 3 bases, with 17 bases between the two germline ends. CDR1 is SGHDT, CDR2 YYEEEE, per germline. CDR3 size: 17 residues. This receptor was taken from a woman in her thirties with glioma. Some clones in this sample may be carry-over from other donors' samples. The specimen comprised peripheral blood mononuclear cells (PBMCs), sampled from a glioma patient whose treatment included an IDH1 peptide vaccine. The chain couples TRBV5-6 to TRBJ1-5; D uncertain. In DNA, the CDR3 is TGTGCCAGCAGCTTGCAAGGGAGTCCAACCCACAATCAGCCCCAGCATTTT. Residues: CASSLQGSPTHNQPQHF.